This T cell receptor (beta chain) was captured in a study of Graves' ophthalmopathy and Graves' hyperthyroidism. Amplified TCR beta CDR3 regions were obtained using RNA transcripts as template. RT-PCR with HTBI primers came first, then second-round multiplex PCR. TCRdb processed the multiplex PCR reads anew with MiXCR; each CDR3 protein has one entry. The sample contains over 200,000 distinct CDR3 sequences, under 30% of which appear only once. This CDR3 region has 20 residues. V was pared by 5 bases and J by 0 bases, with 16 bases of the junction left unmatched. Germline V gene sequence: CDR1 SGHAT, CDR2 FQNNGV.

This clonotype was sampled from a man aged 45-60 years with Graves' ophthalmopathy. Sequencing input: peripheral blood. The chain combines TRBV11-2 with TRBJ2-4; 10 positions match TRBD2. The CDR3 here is CASSLIPGLAAFLAKNIQYF. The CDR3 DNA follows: TGTGCCAGCAGCCTCATTCCAGGACTAGCGGCTTTCCTAGCCAAAAACATTCAGTACTTC. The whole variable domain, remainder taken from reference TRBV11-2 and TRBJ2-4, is EAGVAQSPRYKIIEKRQSVAFWCNPISGHATLYWYQQILGQGPKLLIQFQNNGVVDDSQLPKDRFSAERLKGVDSTLKIQPAKLEDSAVYLCASSLIPGLAAFLAKNIQYFGAGTRLSVL.